This TCR beta chain appears in the sequencing data of a study of blood T cell repertoires in COVID-19. Overall study: Sources were T cells, B-cell-depleted T cells, or PBMCs; the material itself was cDNA or gDNA.

Generated by immunoSEQ multiplex PCR, the TCRdb table keeps only in-frame clones and is missing some. The sample carries over 400,000 clones, around 86% recorded once. The CDR3 loop spans 17 amino acids. V lost 5 bases and J lost 1; bases outside the gene matches: 9. The V gene's germline CDR1 is MDHEN and CDR2 SYDVKM. Sequencing input: peripheral blood. The V call is TRBV28, the J call TRBJ1-1; 11 nucleotides match TRBD1. This receptor was obtained from a woman between 25 and 40 years old with active or convalescent COVID-19. The CDR3 nucleotides read TGTGCCAGCAGTCCGAGGACAGGGGGCATCGGGAACACTGAAGCTTTCTTT. Residues: CASSPRTGGIGNTEAFF.